This TCR beta chain was retrieved from a study of cytomegalovirus exposure and HLA in healthy donors. The study's findings and limits: Immune exposure information comprised only CMV serostatus.

This PCR relied on a set of 60 Vbeta primers and 13 Jbeta primers. Libraries were prepared by immunoSEQ multiplex PCR; TCRdb keeps only in-frame clonotypes and omits some of them. The sample includes some 56,000 clones, approximately 80% of them seen just once. Germline values: CDR1 SGHAT, CDR2 FQDESV (reference sequence). V gave up 1 base and J gave up 3 bases, with 10 bases separating them. This CDR3 is 15 amino acids long. To note about this clone: Its target is not known.

This sequence was found in a human donor in good health. The source material was PBMCs. The chain is built from TRBV11-1 and TRBJ1-5, with D hard to call. DNA for the CDR3: TGTGCCAGCAGCTTAGGCACAGATTACAATCAGCCCCAGCATTTT. Translation: CASSLGTDYNQPQHF.